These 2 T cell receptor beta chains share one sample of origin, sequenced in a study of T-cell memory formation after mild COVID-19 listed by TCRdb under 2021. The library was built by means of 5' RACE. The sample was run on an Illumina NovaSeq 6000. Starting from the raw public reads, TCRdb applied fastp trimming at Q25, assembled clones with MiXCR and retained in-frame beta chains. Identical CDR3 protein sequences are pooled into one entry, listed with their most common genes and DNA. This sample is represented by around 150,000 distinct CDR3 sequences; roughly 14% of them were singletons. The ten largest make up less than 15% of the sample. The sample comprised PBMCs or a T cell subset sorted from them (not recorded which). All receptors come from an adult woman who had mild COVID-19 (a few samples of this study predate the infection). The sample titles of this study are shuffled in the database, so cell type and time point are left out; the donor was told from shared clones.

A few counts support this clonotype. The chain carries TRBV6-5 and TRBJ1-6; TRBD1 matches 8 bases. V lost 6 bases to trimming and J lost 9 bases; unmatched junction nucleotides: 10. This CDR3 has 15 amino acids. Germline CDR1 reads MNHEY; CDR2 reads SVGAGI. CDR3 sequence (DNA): TGTGCCAGCAGCCCCGGACAGGGTGTAGGTTCACCCCTCCACTTT. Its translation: CASSPGQGVGSPLHF.

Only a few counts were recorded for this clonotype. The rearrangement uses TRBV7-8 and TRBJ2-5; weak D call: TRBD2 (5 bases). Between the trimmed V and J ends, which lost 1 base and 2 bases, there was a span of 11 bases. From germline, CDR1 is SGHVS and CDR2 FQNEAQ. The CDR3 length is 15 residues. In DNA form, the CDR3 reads TGTGCCAGCAGCTTAGGGGCAGGACTTCAAGAGACCCAGTACTTC. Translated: CASSLGAGLQETQYF.